The 5 T cell receptor beta chains in this list originate from one sample, sequenced in a study of blood T cell repertoires in COVID-19. Clones were read by immunoSEQ multiplex PCR, and TCRdb kept only the in-frame ones, dropping some. The table includes 150,000 or so clones, approximately 87% detected once. The material sequenced was PBMCs or T cells enriched from blood (not recorded which). Receptors originate from a woman aged 45-65 years who had recovered from COVID-19.

The V and J genes are TRBV5-1 and TRBJ1-1; D uncertain. The CDR3 covers 15 residues. V was trimmed by 0 bases and J by 4 bases, leaving 13 bases between them. Germline CDR1 and CDR2: SGHRS and YFSETQ. CDR3: CASSLGSARGTEAFF. In nucleotides, the CDR3 is TGCGCCAGCAGCTTGGGGAGCGCCCGGGGCACTGAAGCTTTCTTT.

The chain couples TRBV24-1 to TRBJ2-1, with 12 bases lining up with TRBD2. Germline V gives CDR1 KGHDR, CDR2 SFDVKD. The V gene end was trimmed by 4 bases and the J gene end by 3 bases; junction bases not matched to a gene: 6. The CDR3 runs 17 residues. This CDR3 is CATSDPGLAGNYNEQFF. Written as DNA, the CDR3 is TGTGCCACCAGTGACCCTGGACTAGCGGGGAACTACAATGAGCAGTTCTTC.

This clone was recorded at least ten times. V is TRBV25-1 and J is TRBJ1-2, with D uncertain. CDR3 length: 15 residues. Between the trimmed V and J ends, which lost 3 bases and 0 bases, there was a span of 11 bases. Germline V CDR1 and CDR2: MGHDK, SYGVNS. Here the CDR3 reads CASSDLEMTNYGYTF. CDR3 nucleotide sequence: TGTGCCAGCAGTGATTTGGAGATGACTAACTATGGCTACACCTTC.

CDR3 amino acids: CASSAYFGADQNTGELFF. CDR3 DNA sequence: TGTGCCAGCAGCGCGTATTTTGGGGCAGATCAGAACACCGGGGAGCTGTTTTTT. This chain uses TRBV7-9 with TRBJ2-2; D is perhaps TRBD1 (5 bases). V gave up 5 bases and J gave up 1 base, with 20 bases separating them. This CDR3 comprises 18 residues. CDR1 and CDR2 (germline): SEHNR, FQNEAQ (reference sequence).

This clone occurred a few times. The rearrangement joins TRBV7-2 to TRBJ2-1; 13 bases align to TRBD2. Per germline, CDR1 SGHTA and CDR2 FQGNSA. The CDR3 spans 17 residues. J gave up 3 bases and V 5 bases, and 7 bases lay outside the gene matches. CDR3 sequence: CASSGTSGTSRYNEQFF. The CDR3 DNA reads as TGTGCCAGCAGCGGGACTAGCGGGACCTCCCGCTACAATGAGCAGTTCTTC.